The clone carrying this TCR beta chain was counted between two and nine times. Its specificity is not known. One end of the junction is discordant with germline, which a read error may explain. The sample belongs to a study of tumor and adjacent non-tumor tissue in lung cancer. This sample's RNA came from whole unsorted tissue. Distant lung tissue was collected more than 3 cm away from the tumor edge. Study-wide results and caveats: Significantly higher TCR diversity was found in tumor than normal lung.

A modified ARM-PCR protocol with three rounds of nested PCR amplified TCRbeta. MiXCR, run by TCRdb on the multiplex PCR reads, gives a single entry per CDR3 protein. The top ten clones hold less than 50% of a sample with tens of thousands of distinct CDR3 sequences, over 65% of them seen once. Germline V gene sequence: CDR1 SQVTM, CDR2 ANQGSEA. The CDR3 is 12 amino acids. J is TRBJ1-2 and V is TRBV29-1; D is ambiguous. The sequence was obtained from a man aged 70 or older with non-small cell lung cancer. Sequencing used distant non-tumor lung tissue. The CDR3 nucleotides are TGCAGCGTACCGAGGGATGGCTATGGCTACGCCTTC. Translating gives CSVPRDGYGYAF.